The 30 T cell receptor beta chains below were found in one sample sequenced in a study of radiotherapy plus CTLA-4 blockade in lung cancer. This table comes from immunoSEQ multiplex PCR, and its TCRdb copy is limited to in-frame clones, with some not included. The sample comprises 75,000 to 95,000 clones, about 78% of which are singletons, and over 13% rests with the top ten. The specimen was peripheral blood, collected from a patient treated with radiotherapy plus ipilimumab. The source of these receptors is a human donor with non-small cell lung cancer that progressed on radiotherapy plus ipilimumab.

This clone was observed a few times. The chain links TRBV7-3 to TRBJ1-1, with D possibly matching TRBD1 (5 bases). Germline CDR1 is SGHTA and CDR2 is FQGTGA. V gave up 1 base and J gave up 1 base, with 10 bases separating them. The CDR3 spans 15 residues. The CDR3 protein is CASSLMGTTNTEAFF. Written as DNA, the CDR3 is TGTGCCAGCAGCTTAATGGGGACGACGAACACTGAAGCTTTCTTT.

The V gene is TRBV6-5, the J gene TRBJ1-1; a possible D gene is TRBD1 (5 bases). This CDR3 is 15 amino acids long. Germline loops: CDR1 MNHEY, CDR2 SVGAGI. Trimming pared 5 bases from V and 1 base from J, leaving 14 bases between. CDR3 protein: CASSTPGFSNTEAFF. The CDR3 bases are TGTGCCAGCAGTACACCAGGGTTTTCGAACACTGAAGCTTTCTTT.

The chain uses TRBV7-3 and TRBJ2-2; D not resolved. The CDR3 is 17 amino acids. The ends were cut back, 5 bases at V and 2 bases at J, with 18 bases in the middle. Germline assignment: CDR1 SGHTA and CDR2 FQGTGA. The CDR3 region is CASSPLSVASNTGELFF. CDR3 coding DNA: TGTGCCAGCAGCCCCTTGAGTGTGGCCTCCAACACCGGGGAGCTGTTTTTT.

This clone occurred a few times. The chain has TRBV4-3 and TRBJ1-2; D unresolved. Germline V gene sequence: CDR1 LGHNA, CDR2 YSLEER. V lost 0 bases, J lost 3 bases, and 14 bases lay in between. The CDR3 loop spans 16 amino acids. The CDR3 DNA sequence: TGCGCCAGCAGCCAAGAAGCCCTTGGGGTGGACTATGGCTACACCTTC. It encodes CASSQEALGVDYGYTF.

This clone appeared a few times. The rearrangement uses TRBV5-1 and TRBJ1-4; D might be TRBD1 (5 bases). The germline V gene has CDR1 SGHRS and CDR2 YFSETQ. V lost 4 bases and J lost 5, with 18 bases in between. There are 16 residues in the CDR3. The CDR3 loop reads CASSGGRQSRNEKLFF. Written as DNA, the CDR3 is TGCGCCAGCAGCGGGGGACGGCAGTCAAGGAATGAAAAACTGTTTTTT.

The V gene is TRBV5-5, the J gene TRBJ1-2, with unresolved D. V was clipped by 0 bases and J by 0 bases, with 12 bases between them. Germline assignment: CDR1 SGHKS and CDR2 YYEKEE (reference sequence). CDR3 length: 16 amino acids. This CDR3 is CASSLVWVDPNYGYTF. The DNA of the CDR3 is TGTGCCAGCAGCTTGGTTTGGGTCGATCCTAACTATGGCTACACCTTC.

V is TRBV2 and J is TRBJ1-6; D is uncertain. V was cut by 7 bases and J by 6 bases, with 4 bases left in between. This CDR3 has 11 amino acids. Germline V gene lookup returns CDR1 SNHLY and CDR2 FYNNEI. The CDR3 protein is CASMTNSPLHF. The CDR3, as DNA: TGTGCCAGCATGACTAATTCACCCCTCCACTTT.

J is TRBJ1-2 and V is TRBV5-4, with 7 bases fitting TRBD1. The CDR3 contains 16 residues. Germline V gene data show CDR1 as SGHNT and CDR2 as YYREEE (reference sequence). V lost 0 bases and J lost 4; bases outside the gene matches: 9. The CDR3, as DNA: TGTGCCAGCAGCTTGGGAGGAGACAGGGAGCTCTATGGCTACACCTTC. This translates into CASSLGGDRELYGYTF.

The rearrangement links TRBV6-5 to TRBJ2-7; the D is unclear. The length of the CDR3 is 12 residues. Between the trimmed V and J ends, which lost 5 bases and 6 bases, there was a span of 11 bases. Per the germline V gene, CDR1 is MNHEY and CDR2 is SVGAGI. The DNA of the CDR3 is TGTGCCAGCAGTCCCCACGCCGGCGAGCAGTACTTC. Protein sequence: CASSPHAGEQYF.

For this clone: A much larger clone lies a single base off, so this may be a read error. The rearrangement links TRBV7-6 to TRBJ1-1; no firm D call. CDR1 is SGHVS and CDR2 is FNYEAQ in the germline V gene. This CDR3 is built from 13 residues. V dropped 1 base and J dropped 1 base, with 4 bases sitting between them. The CDR3: CASSLDQNTEAFF. In nucleotides, the CDR3 is TGTGCCAGCAGCTTAGATCAGAACACTGAAGCTTTCTTT.

This clone was seen only a few times. The chain recombines TRBV29-1 with TRBJ2-2; D tentatively fits TRBD1 or TRBD2 (5 bases each). The CDR3 consists of 13 residues. V was cut by 7 bases and J by 6 bases, with 15 bases left in between. Germline lookup yields CDR1 SQVTM and CDR2 ANQGSEA. The CDR3 bases are TGCAGCGGGGGGAACCCGCAGGCCGGGGAGCTGTTTTTT. Protein product: CSGGNPQAGELFF.

This chain connects TRBV28 to TRBJ1-1, with D possibly TRBD1 on 6 matching bases. The V gene's germline CDR1 is MDHEN and CDR2 SYDVKM. This CDR3 has 15 amino acids. V was shortened by 6 bases and J by 1 base, with 15 bases between the two germline ends. The CDR3 DNA reads as TGTGCCAGCAGCTCCCCGGAGGGGGAGAACACTGAAGCTTTCTTT. Protein product: CASSSPEGENTEAFF. The full variable domain, in which reference TRBV28 and TRBJ1-1 provide the parts outside the CDR3, is DVKVTQSSRYLVKRTGEKVFLECVQDMDHENMFWYRQDPGLGLRLIYFSYDVKMKEKGDIPEGYSVSREKKERFSLILESASTNQTSMYLCASSSPEGENTEAFFGQGTRLTVV.

This clone was seen a few times. V usage is TRBV10-3 and J usage is TRBJ1-5; a possible D gene is TRBD1 (6 bases). Between the trimmed V and J ends, which lost 0 bases and 4 bases, there was a span of 13 bases. Germline assignment: CDR1 ENHRY and CDR2 SYGVKD. This CDR3 comprises 16 residues. The CDR3 region has the DNA TGTGCCATCAGTGAGTCGCGTCGACAGGTTAATCAGCCCCAGCATTTT. This encodes CAISESRRQVNQPQHF.

The chain uses TRBV28 and TRBJ1-1; D remains ambiguous. V lost 5 bases and J 3 bases, leaving 10 bases between the germline ends. The CDR3 covers 13 residues. The V gene's germline CDR1 is MDHEN and CDR2 SYDVKM. This CDR3 reads CASSPPGYTEAFF. CDR3 bases: TGTGCCAGCAGTCCCCCGGGGTACACTGAAGCTTTCTTT. The full variable domain, with the rest looked up from reference TRBV28 and TRBJ1-1, is DVKVTQSSRYLVKRTGEKVFLECVQDMDHENMFWYRQDPGLGLRLIYFSYDVKMKEKGDIPEGYSVSREKKERFSLILESASTNQTSMYLCASSPPGYTEAFFGQGTRLTVV.

V gene TRBV6-5 combines with J gene TRBJ2-1, with D uncertain. Trimming stripped 5 bases from V and 8 bases from J, with 13 bases between. CDR3 length equals 13 residues. Germline CDR1 reads MNHEY; CDR2 reads SVGAGI. In DNA, the CDR3 is TGTGCCAGCAGTGTACCCCCGCCCCATGAGCAGTTCTTC. It specifies CASSVPPPHEQFF.

The chain employs TRBV6-1 and TRBJ1-4; D remains unclear. From germline, CDR1 is MNHNS and CDR2 SASEGT. The CDR3 is 15 residues long. Deletions cut 2 bases from V and 4 bases from J, with 11 bases between. The CDR3 sequence: CASSEYPEDNEKLFF. CDR3 in DNA: TGTGCCAGCAGTGAATACCCAGAGGATAATGAAAAACTGTTTTTT.

V usage is TRBV19 and J usage is TRBJ2-1; D is possibly TRBD2 (5 bases). The CDR3 is made up of 15 amino acids. CDR1 and CDR2 (germline): LNHDA, SQIVND (reference sequence). Trimming took off 4 bases at V and 0 bases at J, with 10 bases between the two ends. In nucleotides, the CDR3 is TGTGCCAGTAGTAAGCAGCGGAGCTCCTACAATGAGCAGTTCTTC. Its protein is CASSKQRSSYNEQFF.

The chain employs TRBV30 and TRBJ1-5; possibly TRBD1 for D (5 bases). This CDR3 has 16 residues. Trimming took off 2 bases at V and 4 bases at J, with 18 bases between the two ends. Germline loops: CDR1 GTSNPN, CDR2 SVGIG (reference sequence). The CDR3 nucleotides are TGTGCCTGGAGTCCTACCGGACACCGTAAAAATCAGCCCCAGCATTTT. It yields the protein CAWSPTGHRKNQPQHF.

The J gene is TRBJ2-1, the V gene TRBV30; TRBD1 matches 11 bases. Unmatched junction bases numbered 8, after V lost 3 bases and J lost 7 bases. The CDR3 is 15 amino acids. In germline, CDR1 is GTSNPN, CDR2 SVGIG (reference sequence). The CDR3 loop is CAWSRGTGGKNEQFF. The CDR3 coding sequence is TGTGCCTGGAGCCGCGGGACAGGGGGAAAGAATGAGCAGTTCTTC.

The rearrangement links TRBV5-6 to TRBJ2-7, with D perhaps matching TRBD1 or TRBD2 (7 bases each). The germline gives CDR1 SGHDT, CDR2 YYEEEE. The CDR3 consists of 16 residues. Trimming stripped 5 bases from V and 7 bases from J, with 25 bases between. CDR3 in DNA: TGTGCCAGCAGGGGGAGGGGGCGCAGAGACGGTGTGGAGCAGTACTTC. Translating it yields CASRGRGRRDGVEQYF.

The rearrangement uses TRBV6-6 and TRBJ1-1; 9 bases map to TRBD1. The J segment lost 4 bases and the V segment lost 7 bases, leaving 13 bases of the junction unmatched. Germline V gives CDR1 MNHNY, CDR2 SVGAGI (reference sequence). This CDR3 is 16 amino acids long. The CDR3 is CASTASPYRGRTEAFF. Here the CDR3 DNA reads TGTGCCAGCACCGCAAGTCCTTACAGGGGGCGCACTGAAGCTTTCTTT.

In its sample, this clone was seen once. The J gene is TRBJ2-5, the V gene TRBV27; 12 nucleotides align to TRBD2. In germline, CDR1 is MNHEY, CDR2 SMNVEV (reference sequence). This CDR3 spans 18 amino acids. J was trimmed by 5 bases and V by 7 bases; bases with no gene match: 17. This CDR3 is CASNPTSGGPIEWETQYF. DNA for the CDR3: TGTGCCAGCAACCCTACTAGCGGGGGGCCCATTGAGTGGGAGACCCAGTACTTC.

With respect to this clone: The same CDR3 is also encoded by other DNA sequences in this sample. The genes are TRBV5-1 and TRBJ2-1; D is uncertain. CDR1 SGHRS and CDR2 YFSETQ come from the germline V gene. The CDR3 length is 16 residues. Between the trimmed V and J ends, which lost 1 base and 0 bases, there was a span of 11 bases. The CDR3 coding sequence is TGCGCCAGCAGCTTGAGCCCTCAAGGCTCCTACAATGAGCAGTTCTTC. This sequence encodes CASSLSPQGSYNEQFF.

CDR3 DNA sequence: TGTGCCAGTAAGAGACAGGGGAGCCAAGAGACCCAGTACTTC. Translating it yields CASKRQGSQETQYF. The V call is TRBV19, the J call TRBJ2-5; 8 bases are shared with TRBD1. The germline gives CDR1 LNHDA, CDR2 SQIVND (reference sequence). The CDR3 is 14 residues long. Trimming cost V 7 bases and J 1 base; bases outside gene matches: 5.

This clone is labeled medium-sized. The chain joins TRBV10-2 to TRBJ1-2; maybe TRBD1 (6 bases). The CDR3 extends over 13 amino acids. The germline V and J ends were trimmed by 4 bases and 6 bases, with 12 bases remaining between them. In germline, CDR1 is WSHSY, CDR2 SAAADI. The CDR3 loop is CASSVIQGNGYTF. CDR3 nucleotide sequence: TGCGCCAGCAGTGTTATACAGGGAAATGGCTACACCTTC.

The chain joins TRBV2 to TRBJ2-7; 9 nucleotides match TRBD2. The CDR3 runs to 14 residues. Germline V CDR1 and CDR2: SNHLY, FYNNEI. Germline trimming cut 4 bases from V and 3 bases from J; bases unmatched to any gene: 4. The CDR3 bases are TGTGCCAGCAGTGGATTAGCGGGGGACTACGAGCAGTACTTC. Protein product: CASSGLAGDYEQYF.

The genes are TRBV9 and TRBJ2-7; possibly TRBD1 for D (6 bases). With 4 bases removed from V and 6 bases from J, the gap between germline ends came to 17 bases. Germline CDR1 and CDR2: SGDLS and YYNGEE. The CDR3 contains 14 residues. The CDR3 is CASSSQQGAVEQYF. As DNA, the CDR3 is TGTGCCAGCAGCTCCCAACAGGGCGCGGTCGAGCAGTACTTC.

The J gene is TRBJ1-1, the V gene TRBV6-6, with D possibly TRBD1 on 5 matching bases. The CDR3 runs to 15 residues. V lost 2 bases, J lost 0 bases, and 10 bases lay in between. Looked up from germline, CDR1 is MNHNY and CDR2 is SVGAGI (reference sequence). The CDR3 region has the DNA TGTGCCAGCAGTTACAGGGGAGGTATGAACACTGAAGCTTTCTTT. Translation gives CASSYRGGMNTEAFF.

This rearrangement joins TRBV18 to TRBJ2-7, with 7 bases lining up with TRBD1. Germline CDR1 and CDR2: KGHSH and LQKENI. Trimming took 4 bases from V and 4 from J; bases not matched to a gene: 7. The CDR3 sequence is 14 residues long. CDR3 coding DNA: TGTGCCAGCTCACGCTGGGACAGAACGTACGAGCAGTACTTC. The encoded protein is CASSRWDRTYEQYF.

The rearrangement joins TRBV7-9 to TRBJ2-5, with TRBD2 matching over 13 bases. CDR1 and CDR2 (germline): SEHNR, FQNEAQ (reference sequence). The CDR3 is 16 residues long. The ends lost 6 bases at V and 2 bases at J; junction bases unmatched: 6. This chain's CDR3 is CASSSRLAGGQETQYF. The CDR3 DNA is TGTGCCAGCAGTTCACGACTAGCGGGGGGACAAGAGACCCAGTACTTC.